This paragraph reports one T cell receptor beta chain. Seattle patient enrollment occurred during active infection, with longitudinal follow-up thereafter. CDR3 length: 15 amino acids. Germline assignment: CDR1 LNHDA and CDR2 SQIVND (reference sequence). Trimming cost V 5 bases and J 3 bases; bases outside gene matches: 5. Per the original methods: Using reference gene primer amplification, nucleated cell counts were estimated. Sequencing used immunoSEQ multiplex PCR; TCRdb keeps in-frame clones, though not all of them. V, J and clone size are those of that table, while D and trimming were read from the DNA. The sample carries 210,000 or so clones, over 75% recorded once. This sample was taken from a study of blood T cell repertoires in COVID-19. Study details: Some COVID-19 samples were acute and others convalescent; all came from the United States, Italy and Spain. T cells, B-cell-depleted T cells, or PBMCs supplied cDNA or gDNA.

Source material: peripheral blood. This receptor was obtained from a man aged 50 to 60 with COVID-19, enrolled during active disease. J is TRBJ1-3 and V is TRBV19; 9 bases map to TRBD1. The CDR3 nucleotides are TGTGCCAGTAGTCTACAGGGGGCGATTGGAAACACCATATATTTT. Protein sequence: CASSLQGAIGNTIYF.